This T cell receptor beta chain was retrieved from a study of early stage breast cancer tumors. At the level of the study: Invasive lobular carcinomas made up four of 12 ER+/PR+/HER2- tumors. Whole-study findings and limits: Compared with adjacent normal breast tissue, tumors showed about 2.3-fold greater T cell density and higher clonality.

About 19-50 mg of tumor tissue was diced per sample. The CDR3 runs 15 residues. V gave up 6 bases and J gave up 7 bases, with 18 bases separating them. Germline V gene data show CDR1 as SGHTA and CDR2 as FQGNSA. TCRdb's table, derived via immunoSEQ multiplex PCR, lists solely in-frame clones and lacks some. The table shows 20,000 to 25,000 clones, with roughly 67% occurring only once. This clone occurred a few times. Its antigen is as yet unknown. The chain joins TRBV7-2 to TRBJ2-2, with D possibly matching TRBD2 (6 bases). Material: breast tumor tissue. This TCR derives from a person aged 55 to 75 with breast cancer. CDR3 DNA: TGTGCCAGCAGGGACTATGGGGAGAGGGGCGGGGAGCTGTTTTTT. Protein product: CASRDYGERGGELFF.